The present T cell receptor beta chain was sequenced within a study of blood T cell repertoires in COVID-19. The V gene's germline CDR1 is SGHDT and CDR2 YYEEEE. CDR3 length: 17 residues. The V end was cut by 4 bases, the J end by 0 bases, with 18 bases between. Clones were sequenced by immunoSEQ multiplex PCR, and TCRdb holds only the in-frame ones, with some missing. In the table there are approximately 74,000 clones, around 80% of which are singletons. Sequencing was performed on peripheral blood. The sequence came from a man older than 75 with active or convalescent COVID-19. V is TRBV5-6 and J is TRBJ2-3; weak D call: TRBD1 (5 bases). CDR3 DNA sequence: TGTGCCAGCAGCAGAGTGGGGCAGCGTACTAGCACAGATACGCAGTATTTT. Protein product: CASSRVGQRTSTDTQYF.